This T cell receptor beta chain was observed in a study of T cell repertoires in cytomegalovirus infection. TCRdb re-called the reads with MiXCR, one entry per CDR3 protein. The table lists under 850,000 distinct CDR3 sequences, about 30% of them singletons. With regard to this clonotype: The target antigen is unknown.

V dropped 3 bases and J dropped 0 bases, with 5 bases sitting between them. The CDR3 is 12 amino acids. CDR1 is DFQATT and CDR2 is SNEGSKA in the germline V gene (reference sequence). The sequence derives from a human donor in good health (CMV status not recorded). Some clones in this sample may be carry-over from other donors' samples. The specimen was cultured PBMCs, collected from culture after CMV antigen stimulation. V gene TRBV20-1 combines with J gene TRBJ2-5; D uncertain. This chain's CDR3 is CSARGNQETQYF. In DNA, the CDR3 is TGCAGTGCTAGGGGTAACCAAGAGACCCAGTACTTC.